This entry concerns a single T cell receptor beta chain. The antigen this receptor binds is unknown. There are no base qualities to consult, and no much larger clone falls within one base. Libraries were made using the immunoSEQ multiplex PCR assay. The multiplex PCR relied on a mix of 60 forward primers for TCR Vbeta segments and 13 reverse primers for TCR Jbeta segments. Amplification of the CDR3 region of rearranged TCR beta genes was performed with a multiplex PCR assay on genomic DNA. The amplified TCR beta libraries were sequenced on the Illumina HiSeq System as 87-base-pair reads. Per the original workflow: A later analysis counted tens of millions of unique TCR beta chains across the 700 or so repertoires, and 9 million to 14 million of these chains were shared by at least two donors. Raw reads were error-corrected and collapsed into unique sequences by a nearest-neighbor algorithm in which closely related sequences were merged to remove PCR and sequencing errors. Alignment of CDR3 sequences to IMGT reference sequences was used to assign V, D and J gene segments. Each retained sequence needed at least a six-nucleotide match to both a V gene segment and a J gene segment. A rearrangement was called productive if the CDR3 had no stop codons and remained in frame with V and J, and every other rearrangement was called non-productive. Following IMGT convention, CDR3 was defined as the stretch from the second conserved V-encoded cysteine up to the conserved J-encoded phenylalanine. The earlier analysis of some 580 of the donors excluded any sequence lacking an unambiguous match to a single V gene segment. In an earlier analysis of approximately 590 of the donors, a V segment was called functional when productive rearrangements were above 56.7%, and segregating when the standard deviation between donors exceeded 5%. A statistical classification framework was built to diagnose cytomegalovirus status from the catalog of TCR beta chain sequences. A later analysis assigned V and J genes by comparing TCR nucleotide sequences with IMGT/GENE-DB human TR gene sequences. A later analysis assigned CDR3 sequences and most-parsimonious VDJ recombination scenarios with the TCRdist pipeline. In a later analysis, every TCR beta chain was defined by the combination of its CDR3 amino acid sequence and its V-gene family, and reads without a unique V-gene family were dropped. To address suspected cross-contamination and a sequencing artifact, a later analysis removed 450 to 700 highly shared, low-generation-probability nucleotide sequences. In a later analysis, a clonal expansion index for each public chain was calculated from normalized within-repertoire ranks of inferred template counts. Generation probabilities in a later analysis came from a VDJ recombination model fitted to out-of-frame rearrangements, and those results were checked against IGoR. In a later analysis, TCR-TCR, TCR-HLA and TCR-CMV co-occurrence was scored with hypergeometric tests, and a repertoire-size bias correction was applied to TCR pairs. To estimate false discovery rates, a later analysis permuted the HLA or CMV assignments 20 times. A later analysis grouped co-occurring TCRs with DBSCAN, adding TCRdist sequence similarity when clustering within HLA-allele-positive subsets. For co-occurrence clustering, repertoires with fewer than 30,000 or more than 120,000 public chains were excluded, along with five repertoires with anomalous nucleotide sharing. Sourced from immuneACCESS, this table was stored by TCRdb with only in-frame sequences that have V and J called. A share of the clones is absent; for the studies checked, an unresolved V gene accounts for under half, and the remainder has no known explanation. That table gives V, J and clone size, and the DNA gave D and trimming. The table for this sample lists over 250,000 clones; about nine tenths of them were counted only once. The top ten constitute 3% to 4% of the sample.

In total, 666 healthy bone marrow donors made up the cohort. All cohort members were sampled while nominally healthy, although unrecorded immune exposures were likely present. The donor was CMV seropositive and was included in the group of approximately 310 seropositive cohort members. Each donor provided a peripheral blood sample, and peripheral blood mononuclear cells were used for TCR beta sequencing. The Qiagen DNeasy Blood Extraction Kit was used to extract genomic DNA from the blood cell samples. The sample comes from a study of cytomegalovirus exposure and HLA in healthy donors (TCRdb year 2017). The study in broad terms: An earlier analysis of approximately 590 of the donors reported approximately 300 Gb of sequence data and 120 million or so unique TCR beta sequences from 150 million to 200 million T cells. To predict cytomegalovirus infection status, the study combined high-throughput TCR immunosequencing, statistical association of individual TCRs with disease status, and machine learning. In a later analysis, previously published TCR beta repertoires from about 670 donors were re-analyzed and high-resolution HLA genotyping was added so that TCR occurrence patterns could be studied. Alongside the repertoire data, information on donor age, sex, ethnicity and CMV serostatus was compiled. Of the 300 to 500 genotyped donors, 65% to 90% were placed in the genetic ancestry cluster associated with self-reported Caucasian donors. An earlier analysis of 587 of the donors applied high-throughput TCR beta sequencing to assess whether each TCR beta V gene segment acted as functional or pseudogenic. The study used immunosequencing to profile the T cell repertoires of approximately 640 subjects and linked those repertoires to cytomegalovirus serostatus. Every discovery cohort repertoire had been produced on one sequencing platform. In addition to the first cohort of 666 subjects, a separate validation cohort of over 90 different subjects was used. Rather than drawing on any new phenotypic data, the later analysis identified candidate immune exposures from TCR beta sequences and the way those sequences occurred across donors. Among 350 to 400 genotyped donors of the cohort, an average of around 240,000 unique TCR beta nucleotide sequences were sequenced per donor, 15% to 20% of them non-productive. HLA typing covered class I and class II loci at four-digit resolution. The study aimed to test whether signatures of past pathogen exposure could be identified by cataloging public T cell receptors. Because of strong linkage in the cohort, roughly five DR-DQ haplotypes were treated as single units for association and clustering. Genome-wide SNP genotypes for about 65% of the roughly 670 donors were used in a later genetic analysis, which treated that subset as a discovery cohort. An early release covering some 640 HLA-typed donors comprised 250 to 350 gigabases of sequencing data and around 85 million unique TCR sequences. Typing coverage differed by locus: A, B, C, DRB1 and DQB1 were typed in roughly 620-640 donors, DQA1 in around 500, DPA1 in some 610, and DPB1 in 472.

General conclusions and limits of the study: In a later analysis, HLA-associated TCR beta chains were found to be more clonally expanded and to have lower generation probabilities than equally common non-associated chains. HLA typing was unavailable for some donors at each locus, so association tests used only the typed subset. Roughly uniform sequencing depth across donors was assumed in presence/absence analyses, although this assumption may not hold. In a later analysis, most CMV-associated TCR beta chains were found to appear HLA-restricted, with HLA associations seemingly driven largely by CMV exposure. An association between a missense DCLRE1C variant and V-gene and J-gene trimming of TCR beta chains was found in a later genetic analysis and replicated in an independent cohort. Most TCR sequences were seen in very few donors, while some public TCRs were found in many individuals. According to a later analysis, TCR association rates differed among HLA loci, with DRB1 alleles showing the most associated TCRs and HLA-C alleles showing the fewest. The sequencing pipeline was judged likely to have produced a cluster of highly shared sequence variants as a technical artifact. According to the authors, the approach could potentially be generalized to other disease states and immunological phenotypes. CMV serostatus was the only immune exposure information available for the cohort. Compared with the approximately 600-donor mean, donors in an Asian-associated ancestry cluster had fewer N-insertions in productive TCRs, according to a later genetic analysis. The earlier analysis of 587 of the donors excluded roughly 17 rarely observed V segments, including chromosome 9 orphons, because counts were too low. In vitro tests confirmed that a few of the cytomegalovirus-associated TCR beta chains recognize cytomegalovirus antigens. The study listed approximately 150 TCR beta chains as associated with cytomegalovirus. A further reported finding was that TCR beta sequences accurately predicted the HLA-A and HLA-B alleles for most subjects in the first cohort. This cohort had only TCR beta chains sequenced, and the lack of alpha or paired-chain data limited which features could be detected. At a false discovery rate of 0.05, a later analysis linked under 20,000 TCR beta sequences to specific HLA alleles. In an earlier analysis of approximately 600 of the donors, most TCR beta V segments were observed in productive rearrangements about 90% or about 30% of the time, broadly matching IMGT annotations. Strong co-occurrence of HLA alleles, especially DR and DQ, made assigning TCR associations to individual alleles difficult. In both the original and validation cohorts, the classifier was reported to diagnose cytomegalovirus status with high specificity and sensitivity. The 87-base-pair reads could not distinguish some IMGT-functional V segments, including TRBV6-2 and TRBV6-3, so those segments were excluded. Several of the top co-occurrence clusters appeared to be linked to parvovirus B19, influenza, CMV and Epstein-Barr virus, according to a later analysis. Correlated functional status among segregating V segments might be attributable to linkage disequilibrium, but an unknown experimental factor could not be ruled out.

There are 14 amino acids in the CDR3, from cysteine to phenylalanine inclusive. Of all the DNA, just the CDR3 is kept, 42 bases in frame from base 1. At the junction V is shortened by 5 bases and J by 2 bases, with 12 bases in between. As encoded in the germline V gene, CDR1 is SGHVS while CDR2 is FQNEAQ. Recombination joined TRBV7-8 with TRBJ1-2; matching of 5 bases hints at TRBD1 as the D gene. The clonotype was recovered from a man aged 35-49 years in good health and CMV-seropositive. Specimen: PBMCs. The sequence in DNA is TGTGCCAGCAGCGCACAACGGGGGAACTATGGCTACACCTTC. Its product reads: CASSAQRGNYGYTF. Reference TRBV7-8 and TRBJ1-2 genes cover what lies past the CDR3, so the full variable domain is GAGVSQSPRYKVAKRGQDVALRCDPISGHVSLFWYQQALGQGPEFLTYFQNEAQLDKSGLPSDRFFAERPEGSVSTLKIQRTQQEDSAVYLCASSAQRGNYGYTFGSGTRLTVV.